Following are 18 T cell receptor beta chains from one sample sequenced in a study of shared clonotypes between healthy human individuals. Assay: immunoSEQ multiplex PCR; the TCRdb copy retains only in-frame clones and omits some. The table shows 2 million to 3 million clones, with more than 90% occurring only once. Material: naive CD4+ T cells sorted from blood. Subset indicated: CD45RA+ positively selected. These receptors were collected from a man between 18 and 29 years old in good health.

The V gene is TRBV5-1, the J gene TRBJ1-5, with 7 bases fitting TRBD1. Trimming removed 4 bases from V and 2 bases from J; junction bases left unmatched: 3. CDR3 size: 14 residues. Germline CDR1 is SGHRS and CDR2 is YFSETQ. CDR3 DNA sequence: TGCGCCAGCAGCACAGGGGACCGCAATCAGCCCCAGCATTTT. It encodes CASSTGDRNQPQHF.

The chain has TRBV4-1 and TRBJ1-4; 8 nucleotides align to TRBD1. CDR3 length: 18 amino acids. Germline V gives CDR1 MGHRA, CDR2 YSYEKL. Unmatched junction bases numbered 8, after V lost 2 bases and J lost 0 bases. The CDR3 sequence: CASSQYRDRITTNEKLFF. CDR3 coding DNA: TGCGCCAGCAGCCAATATCGGGACAGGATAACAACTAATGAAAAACTGTTTTTT.

CDR3 in amino acids: CASTTWRGQPQFF. The CDR3 nucleotides read TGCGCCAGCACCACTTGGAGGGGCCAACCGCAGTTCTTC. The chain employs TRBV5-1 and TRBJ2-1, with a possible D match to TRBD2 (6 bases). V lost 6 bases to trimming and J lost 12 bases, with 19 bases between them. This CDR3 contains 13 residues. The germline gives CDR1 SGHRS, CDR2 YFSETQ. Using reference TRBV5-1 and TRBJ2-1 for the parts outside the CDR3, the full variable domain is KAGVTQTPRYLIKTRGQQVTLSCSPISGHRSVSWYQQTPGQGLQFLFEYFSETQRNKGNFPGRFSGRQFSNSRSEMNVSTLELGDSALYLCASTTWRGQPQFFGPGTRLTVL.

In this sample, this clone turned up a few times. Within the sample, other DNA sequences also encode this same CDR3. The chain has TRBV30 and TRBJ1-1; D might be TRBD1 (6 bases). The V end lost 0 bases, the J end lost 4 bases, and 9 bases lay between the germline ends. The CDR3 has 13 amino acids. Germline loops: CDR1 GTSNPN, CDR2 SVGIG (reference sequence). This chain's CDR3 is CAWSVQGSTEAFF. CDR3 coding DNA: TGTGCCTGGAGTGTACAGGGATCCACTGAAGCTTTCTTT.

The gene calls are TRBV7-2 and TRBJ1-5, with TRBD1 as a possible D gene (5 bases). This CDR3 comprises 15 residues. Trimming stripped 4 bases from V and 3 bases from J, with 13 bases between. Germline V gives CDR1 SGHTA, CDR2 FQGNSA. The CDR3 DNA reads TGTGCCAGCAGCTCCGAGTCGGGGGACAATCAGCCCCAGCATTTT. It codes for CASSSESGDNQPQHF.

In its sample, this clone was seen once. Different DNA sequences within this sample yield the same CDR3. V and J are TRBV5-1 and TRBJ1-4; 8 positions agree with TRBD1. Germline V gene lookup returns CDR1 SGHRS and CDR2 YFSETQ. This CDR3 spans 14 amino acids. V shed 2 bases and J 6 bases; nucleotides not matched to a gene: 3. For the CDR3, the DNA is TGCGCCAGCAGCTTAGGACAGGGCGATGAAAAACTGTTTTTT. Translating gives CASSLGQGDEKLFF.

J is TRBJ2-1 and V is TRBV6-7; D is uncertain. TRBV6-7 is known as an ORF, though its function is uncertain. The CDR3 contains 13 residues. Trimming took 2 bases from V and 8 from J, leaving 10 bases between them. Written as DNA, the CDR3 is TGTGCCAGCAGTTACCCCTCCCGGGATGAGCAGTTCTTC. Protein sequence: CASSYPSRDEQFF.

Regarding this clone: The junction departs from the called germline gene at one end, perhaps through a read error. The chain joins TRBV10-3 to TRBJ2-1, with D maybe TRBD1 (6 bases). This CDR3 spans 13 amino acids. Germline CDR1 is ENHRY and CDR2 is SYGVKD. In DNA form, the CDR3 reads TGTGCCATCACTGAGACAGGCTGGAATGAGCAGTTCTTC. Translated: CAITETGWNEQFF.

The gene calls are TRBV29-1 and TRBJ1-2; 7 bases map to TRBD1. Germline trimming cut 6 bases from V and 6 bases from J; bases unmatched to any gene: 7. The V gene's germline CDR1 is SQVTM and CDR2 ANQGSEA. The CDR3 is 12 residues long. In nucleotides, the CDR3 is TGCAGCGTCGTTGGGACAGTAGATGGCTACACCTTC. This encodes CSVVGTVDGYTF. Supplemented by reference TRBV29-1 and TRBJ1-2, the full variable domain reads SAVISQKPSRDICQRGTSLTIQCQVDSQVTMMFWYRQQPGQSLTLIATANQGSEATYESGFVIDKFPISRPNLTFSTLTVSNMSPEDSSIYLCSVVGTVDGYTFGSGTRLTVV.

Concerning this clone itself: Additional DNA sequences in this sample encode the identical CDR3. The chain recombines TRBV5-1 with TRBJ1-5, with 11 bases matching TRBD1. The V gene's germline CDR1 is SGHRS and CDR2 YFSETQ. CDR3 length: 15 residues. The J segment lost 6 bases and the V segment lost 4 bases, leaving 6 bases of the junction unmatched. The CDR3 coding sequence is TGCGCCAGCAGCCCCGGACAGGGGGCCGGTCAGCCCCAGCATTTT. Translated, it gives CASSPGQGAGQPQHF.

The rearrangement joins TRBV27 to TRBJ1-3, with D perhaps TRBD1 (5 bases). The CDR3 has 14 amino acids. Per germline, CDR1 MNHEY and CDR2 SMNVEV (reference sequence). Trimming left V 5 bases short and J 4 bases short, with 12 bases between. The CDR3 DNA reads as TGTGCCAGCAGTCTTCAGGGAATCGGAAACACCATATATTTT. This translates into CASSLQGIGNTIYF.

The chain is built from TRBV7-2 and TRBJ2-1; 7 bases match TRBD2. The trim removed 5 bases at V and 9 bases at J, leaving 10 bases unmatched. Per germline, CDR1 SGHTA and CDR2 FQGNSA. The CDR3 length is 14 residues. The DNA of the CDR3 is TGTGCCAGCAGCCCCCCGGCTAGCGGCGGTGAGCAGTTCTTC. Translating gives CASSPPASGGEQFF.

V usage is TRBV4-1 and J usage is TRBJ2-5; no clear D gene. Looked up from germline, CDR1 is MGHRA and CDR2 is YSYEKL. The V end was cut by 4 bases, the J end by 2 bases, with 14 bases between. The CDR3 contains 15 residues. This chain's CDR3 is CASSPSPTAQETQYF. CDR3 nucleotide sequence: TGCGCCAGCAGCCCCTCCCCGACGGCACAAGAGACCCAGTACTTC.

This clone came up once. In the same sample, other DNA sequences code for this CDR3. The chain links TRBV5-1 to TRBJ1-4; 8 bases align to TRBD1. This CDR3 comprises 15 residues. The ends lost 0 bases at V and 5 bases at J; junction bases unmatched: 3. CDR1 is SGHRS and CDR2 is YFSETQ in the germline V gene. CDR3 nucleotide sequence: TGCGCCAGCAGCTTGGCCCGGGACAGGAATGAAAAACTGTTTTTT. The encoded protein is CASSLARDRNEKLFF. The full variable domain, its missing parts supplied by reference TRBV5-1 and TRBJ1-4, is KAGVTQTPRYLIKTRGQQVTLSCSPISGHRSVSWYQQTPGQGLQFLFEYFSETQRNKGNFPGRFSGRQFSNSRSEMNVSTLELGDSALYLCASSLARDRNEKLFFGSGTQLSVL.

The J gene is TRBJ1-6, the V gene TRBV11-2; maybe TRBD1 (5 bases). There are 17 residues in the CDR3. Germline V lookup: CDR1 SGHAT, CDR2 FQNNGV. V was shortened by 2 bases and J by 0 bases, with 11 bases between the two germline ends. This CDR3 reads CASSLKQGGSYNSPLHF. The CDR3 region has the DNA TGTGCCAGCAGCTTAAAGCAGGGTGGCTCCTATAATTCACCCCTCCACTTT.

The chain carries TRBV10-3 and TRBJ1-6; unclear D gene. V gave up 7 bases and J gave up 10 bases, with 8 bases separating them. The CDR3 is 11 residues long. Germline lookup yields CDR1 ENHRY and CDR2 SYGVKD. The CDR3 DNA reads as TGTGCCATCAAAAGAGGATCACCCCTCCACTTT. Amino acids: CAIKRGSPLHF.

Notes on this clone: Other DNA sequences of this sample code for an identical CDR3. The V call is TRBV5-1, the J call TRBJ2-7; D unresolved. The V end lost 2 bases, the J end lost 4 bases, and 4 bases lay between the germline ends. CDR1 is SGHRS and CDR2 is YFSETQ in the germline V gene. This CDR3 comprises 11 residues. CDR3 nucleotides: TGCGCCAGCAGCTTAAATTACGAGCAGTACTTC. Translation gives CASSLNYEQYF.

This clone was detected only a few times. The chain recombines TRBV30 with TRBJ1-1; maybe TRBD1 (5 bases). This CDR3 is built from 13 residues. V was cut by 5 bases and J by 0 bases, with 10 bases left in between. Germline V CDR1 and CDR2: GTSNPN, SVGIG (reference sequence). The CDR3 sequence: CAWGPGLNTEAFF. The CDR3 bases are TGTGCCTGGGGCCCAGGGCTGAACACTGAAGCTTTCTTT.